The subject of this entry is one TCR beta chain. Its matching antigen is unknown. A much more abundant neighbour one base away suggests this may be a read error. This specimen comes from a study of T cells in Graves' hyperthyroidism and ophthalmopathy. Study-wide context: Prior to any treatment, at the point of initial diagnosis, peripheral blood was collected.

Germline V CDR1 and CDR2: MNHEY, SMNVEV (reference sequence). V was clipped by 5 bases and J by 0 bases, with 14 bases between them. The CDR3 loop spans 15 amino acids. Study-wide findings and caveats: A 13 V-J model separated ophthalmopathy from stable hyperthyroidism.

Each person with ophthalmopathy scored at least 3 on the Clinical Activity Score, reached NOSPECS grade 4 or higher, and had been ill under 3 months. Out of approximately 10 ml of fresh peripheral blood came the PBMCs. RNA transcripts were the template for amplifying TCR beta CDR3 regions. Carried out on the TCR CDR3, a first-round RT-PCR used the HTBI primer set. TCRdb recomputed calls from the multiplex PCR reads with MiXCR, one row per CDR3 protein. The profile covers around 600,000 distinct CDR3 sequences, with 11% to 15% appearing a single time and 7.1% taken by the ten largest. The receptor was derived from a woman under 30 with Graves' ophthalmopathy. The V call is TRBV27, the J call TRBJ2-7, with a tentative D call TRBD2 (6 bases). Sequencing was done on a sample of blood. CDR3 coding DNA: TGTGCCAGCAGTCATGGAGGGAGACACTCCTACGAGCAGTACTTC. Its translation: CASSHGGRHSYEQYF.